Listed below are T cell receptor beta chains from one sample, sequenced in a study of blood T cell repertoires in COVID-19. Only in-frame clones appear in the TCRdb table, and some are missing; sequencing was by immunoSEQ multiplex PCR. Of roughly 21,000 clones detected, approximately 86% appear once; the ten largest clones hold 15% to 20%. Sequencing used peripheral blood. The source of these receptors is a human donor with acute or convalescent COVID-19. The donor label of this sample is uncertain. The CDR3 runs from the conserved cysteine through the conserved F or W. D genes are given only for firm matches. Not every row has a clone size; where given, it reads once, few, many or a size class.

j_call v_call clone_size d_call cdr3_nt cdr3_aa
TRBJ1-1 TRBV10-3 - - TGTGCCATCAGTGAGGCAGGCAGAGGGCTTGAAGCTTTCTTT CAISEAGRGLEAFF
TRBJ1-1 TRBV29-1 once - TGCAGCGGATCGACGGGGAACACTGAAGCTTTCTTT CSGSTGNTEAFF
TRBJ2-7 TRBV7-8 - TRBD1 TGTGCCAGCAGCATCTTACAGGGGGCACGGGGCGAGCAGTACTTC CASSILQGARGEQYF
TRBJ1-2 TRBV19 - - TGTGCCAGTAGTATGAGAGGTTCGTATGGCTACACCTTC CASSMRGSYGYTF
TRBJ2-5 TRBV5-1 - - TGCGCCAGCAGCTTGGCCGCCCTATCGGGAGAGACCCAGTACTTC CASSLAALSGETQYF
TRBJ2-1 TRBV5-4 - TRBD2 TGTGCCAGCAGCTTTGAGGCAGGGACTAGCCGAGGGGATGAGCAGTTCTTC CASSFEAGTSRGDEQFF
TRBJ1-1 TRBV6-5 - - TGTGCCAGCAGCAACCTTCAAGACACGGCTGAAGCTTTCTTT CASSNLQDTAEAFF
TRBJ1-1 TRBV19 few - TGTGCCAGTAGTACCGCAGGGGACACTGAAGCTTTCTTT CASSTAGDTEAFF
TRBJ2-5 TRBV5-4 - TRBD2 TGTGCCAGCAGCCCACAGACTAGCGGGACGGGAGAGACCCAGTACTTC CASSPQTSGTGETQYF
TRBJ2-7 TRBV7-8 - - TGTGCCAGCAGCTTAATCGTAGCCCAGACGACCTACGAGCAGTACTTC CASSLIVAQTTYEQYF
TRBJ1-1 TRBV15 - - TGTGCCACAAGGCGGGGTGGGAGTGAGAACACTGAAGCTTTCTTT CATRRGGSENTEAFF
TRBJ2-1 TRBV9 few - TGTGCCAGCAGCGTAGCTCAGGGGATCGACGTTAGCGATGAGCAGTTCTTC CASSVAQGIDVSDEQFF
TRBJ2-5 TRBV3-1/TRBV3-2 - - TGTGCCAGCAGCCAATTCAGGGCCAAGGAGACCCAGTACTTC CASSQFRAKETQYF
TRBJ2-4 TRBV6-5 - TRBD1 TGTGCCAGCAGGCCCACAGGGGGATCCTTTATTCAGTACTTC CASRPTGGSFIQYF
TRBJ1-1 TRBV13 - TRBD1 TGTGCCAGCAGGACTAAAGGGGGCTGGGACACTGAAGCTTTCTTT CASRTKGGWDTEAFF
TRBJ2-7 TRBV5-1 - TRBD1 TGCGCCAGCAGCTTGGGTTTTGAGGGCAGGGGGCTTCCAGCCCACTACGAGCAGTACTTC CASSLGFEGRGLPAHYEQYF
TRBJ2-5 TRBV6-1 - - TGTGCCAGCAGTGAAAACGTGGCAGGGCTTGTCCAAGAGACCCAGTACTTC CASSENVAGLVQETQYF
TRBJ1-6 TRBV5-4 - - TGTGCCAGCAGCCAGACAGTTTATAATTCACCCCTCCACTTT CASSQTVYNSPLHF
TRBJ1-1 TRBV28 - TRBD1 TGTGCCAGCAGTTTAATGCAGGGGGGCCCTGACACTGAAGCTTTCTTT CASSLMQGGPDTEAFF
TRBJ2-3 TRBV6-4 once TRBD2 TGTGCCAGCAGTGCAACTAGCGCAGATACGCAGTATTTT CASSATSADTQYF